One T cell receptor beta chain is described in this entry. This clone showed up just a few times. No cognate antigen has been identified for it. There are no base qualities to consult, and no much larger clone falls within one base. This record belongs to a study of radiation and T cells in renal cell carcinoma (dated by TCRdb to 2018 to 2020). Some background on the complete study: In total, 50 or so samples, comprising around 25 tumors and approximately 27 peripheral blood samples, were subjected to TCR beta sequencing. A total of approximately 4 million unique CDR3 nucleotide sequences, encoding fewer than 3,000,000 unique CDR3 amino acid sequences, were found across all 50 or so samples.

The immunoSEQ kit was used, according to the manufacturer's recommendations, to generate TCR beta libraries from genomic DNA. To prepare libraries, a first multiplex PCR with proprietary primers was run, followed by a second PCR that added unique barcodes, and a bead cleanup was done after each round. Each sample batch included a kit-provided positive control reaction and a negative control reaction. The final libraries were assessed on an Agilent 4200 TapeStation D1000 ScreenTape, pooled by volume, and quantified by qPCR. Sequencing was performed on an Illumina NextSeq500 using a MidOutput 150-cycle cartridge, with 156 Read1 cycles, 15 Index1 cycles, and the kit custom primers. The pooled library was loaded at around 1 pM with around 22% PhiX control spiked in. For the original study's pipeline: Vendor-processed data were analyzed in R, with a clonotype defined as all T cells sharing the same CDR3 nucleotide sequence. For clone abundance analyses, frequencies were normalized to the 10,000 most abundant clones per sample. Public T cell clones, which averaged fewer than five per sample, were removed prior to analysis. ImmunoMap was used for dominant motif analysis with the PAM10 matrix, a gap penalty of 30, and a homology threshold of 0.3, and any motif reaching a cumulative frequency of at least 0.01 was considered dominant. TCRdb limited this immuneACCESS table to in-frame rearrangements with V and J called. A share of clones is missing; checked studies link under half to unresolved V genes, and the rest is unexplained. The D gene and trimming were derived from the DNA, and the V and J assignments and clone size from that table. In all, the sample holds tens of thousands of clones, and around 50% of those were seen once. The ten top clones hold about a fifth of the sample.

There are 18 amino acids in the CDR3, from cysteine to phenylalanine inclusive. Of the read, only the CDR3 DNA is kept; its 54 bases are in frame from base 1. The germline V gene specifies LGHNA as CDR1 and YSLEER as CDR2. At the junction V is shortened by 3 bases and J by 9 bases; bases outside the gene matches: 13. What the time point label conveys for this sample: tumor resected at nephrectomy. This specimen's treatment or condition label, interpreted: treatment-naive control, cytoreductive nephrectomy. Control tumors were obtained from treatment-naive renal cell carcinoma patients in whom cytoreductive nephrectomy was performed without prior radiation. Every patient had renal cell carcinoma of clear cell pathology. Control tumors used for TCR sequencing came from a few females and 11 males, resected 2011 to 2014, with median age around 57 years (range roughly 40 to 82). The tumors were dissociated mechanically, digested with collagenase/hyaluronidase at 37 degrees C, processed in gentleMACS C tubes, and kept in liquid nitrogen. The QIAamp DNA Blood Mini Kit (Qiagen) was used to prepare genomic DNA for TCR sequencing. The analyses included just those samples that passed every quality control check.

General conclusions and limits of the study: A greater number of dominant CDR3 motifs was detected in irradiated tumors than in control tumors, and a larger share of the repertoire was occupied by these motifs in irradiated tumors than in control tumors. Only small tumor regions of roughly 1 g were available, so intratumoral heterogeneity was not captured. Compared with controls, irradiated tumors had higher TCR clonality, as the top 100 clonotypes made up an average of approximately 50% of the repertoire, versus roughly 43% in nephrectomy-only tumors. With a single-armed trial design, the study had no way to address how radiation dose or scheduling affects the TCR repertoire.

The rearrangement combines TRBV4-3 with TRBJ1-6, with 11 junctional bases fitting TRBD1. This specimen consisted of tumor tissue, obtained from a patient whose treatment was nephrectomy without radiotherapy. The sequence was obtained from a human donor with renal cell carcinoma. The CDR3 loop reads CASSQSRTGGYEGSPLHF. The sequenced DNA: TGCGCCAGCAGCCAGAGCAGGACAGGGGGCTATGAAGGTTCACCCCTCCACTTT.